Below, 28 T cell receptor beta chains from the same sample are listed, as sequenced in a study of cytomegalovirus exposure and HLA in healthy donors. A multiplex PCR was run with 60 Vbeta primers and 13 Jbeta primers. Using immunoSEQ multiplex PCR, the repertoire was profiled, and TCRdb retains in-frame clones only, with some absent. The sample has about 170,000 clones; 60% to 85% are singletons. Source material: PBMCs. The receptors originated from a female donor in good health and CMV-seronegative.

The genes are TRBV7-8 and TRBJ2-1; 8 bases line up with TRBD2. This CDR3 is built from 17 residues. Germline CDR1 reads SGHVS; CDR2 reads FQNEAQ. V lost 5 bases to trimming and J lost 4 bases; unmatched junction nucleotides: 13. CDR3 in amino acids: CASSLGPRTGGYNEQFF. The CDR3 DNA follows: TGTGCCAGCAGCCTTGGTCCCCGCACGGGAGGGTACAATGAGCAGTTCTTC.

The sample holds a few counts of this clone. The chain recombines TRBV6-5 with TRBJ2-7, with a tentative D call TRBD1 (5 bases). Germline CDR1 is MNHEY and CDR2 is SVGAGI. Trimming left V 6 bases short and J 7 bases short, with 10 bases between. The CDR3 spans 11 residues. Here the CDR3 reads CASSRDAEQYF. The CDR3 DNA sequence: TGTGCCAGCAGCAGGGATGCAGAGCAGTACTTC.

V gene TRBV18 combines with J gene TRBJ2-4, with TRBD1 identical over 7 bases. CDR1 is KGHSH and CDR2 is LQKENI in the germline V gene. The CDR3 has 16 amino acids. Trimming took 6 bases from V and 3 from J; bases not matched to a gene: 11. The CDR3 DNA is TGTGCCAGCTCTAATTCGACAGGGTGGGTCAAAAACATTCAGTACTTC. It is translated as CASSNSTGWVKNIQYF.

This CDR3 reads CASSEALQGSGANVLTF. The CDR3 nucleotides read TGTGCCAGCAGTGAAGCGCTTCAGGGCTCCGGGGCCAACGTCCTGACTTTC. This chain uses TRBV2 with TRBJ2-6; possibly TRBD1 for D (5 bases). The CDR3 is made up of 17 amino acids. V lost 0 bases, J lost 4 bases, and 13 bases lay in between. From germline, CDR1 is SNHLY and CDR2 FYNNEI.

In its sample, this clone was seen once. The junction differs from germline at one of its ends, possibly a read error. The chain links TRBV7-6 to TRBJ2-1, with 12 bases lining up with TRBD2. The CDR3 has 18 amino acids. Germline-derived CDR1 and CDR2 are SGHVS and FNYEAQ. In nucleotides, the CDR3 is TGTGTCAGCAGCTTACCACCCACTAGCGGGAGGTTTTCGAATGAGCAGTTCTTC. Translating it yields CVSSLPPTSGRFSNEQFF.

The genes are TRBV9 and TRBJ1-6, with a possible D match to TRBD1 (6 bases). V lost 4 bases, J lost 4 bases, and 12 bases lay in between. The germline gives CDR1 SGDLS, CDR2 YYNGEE. The CDR3 covers 15 residues. CDR3 protein: CASSPGQTYNSPLHF. The CDR3 bases are TGTGCCAGCAGCCCCGGACAGACTTATAATTCACCCCTCCACTTT.

V gene TRBV5-1 combines with J gene TRBJ1-6, with TRBD1 identical over 7 bases. CDR3 length: 16 amino acids. Trimming took 4 bases from V and 3 from J; bases not matched to a gene: 7. Germline V gene lookup returns CDR1 SGHRS and CDR2 YFSETQ. The CDR3 bases are TGCGCCAGCAGCCCCACGACAGGGCGCTATAATTCACCCCTCCACTTT. Translated: CASSPTTGRYNSPLHF.

The V and J genes are TRBV13 and TRBJ1-1, with D perhaps matching TRBD1 (6 bases). Germline CDR1 and CDR2: PRHDT and FYEKMQ (reference sequence). The CDR3 is 15 amino acids. Trimming cost V 5 bases and J 2 bases, with 15 bases left between them. DNA of the CDR3: TGTGCCAGCAGCACCGCGGACAGAACTAACACTGAAGCTTTCTTT. It codes for CASSTADRTNTEAFF.

This sequence joins TRBV6-1 and TRBJ2-5, with a weak D call TRBD2 (6 bases). This CDR3 is 16 amino acids long. Germline CDR1 MNHNS, CDR2 SASEGT. V shed 4 bases and J shed 4 bases, with 19 bases lying between them. CDR3 nucleotides: TGTGCCAGCAGTGCACTATTTAGCGGTGGGGGAGAGACCCAGTACTTC. Protein sequence: CASSALFSGGGETQYF.

The J gene is TRBJ2-3, the V gene TRBV14; 11 bases line up with TRBD2. The CDR3 length is 19 residues. CDR1 SGHDN and CDR2 FVKESK come from the germline V gene. V was pared by 2 bases and J by 2 bases, with 12 bases of the junction left unmatched. Here the CDR3 DNA reads TGTGCCAGCAGCCAATCCGCCGGACTAGCGGGTGCATACACAGATACGCAGTATTTT. This gives the protein CASSQSAGLAGAYTDTQYF.

This chain connects TRBV29-1 to TRBJ1-4, with D possibly matching TRBD1 (5 bases). CDR3 size: 13 residues. CDR1 SQVTM and CDR2 ANQGSEA come from the germline V gene. V was cut by 6 bases and J by 3 bases, with 11 bases left in between. The CDR3 here is CSVKDSPNEKLFF. The CDR3 DNA reads as TGCAGCGTAAAAGACAGCCCTAATGAAAAACTGTTTTTT.

The genes are TRBV28 and TRBJ1-3, with D perhaps TRBD1 (5 bases). CDR1 MDHEN and CDR2 SYDVKM come from the germline V gene. The CDR3 length is 15 residues. Trimming shortened V by 2 bases and J by 1 base, and 9 bases separated the two germline ends. CDR3 in amino acids: CASSLLQVSGNTIYF. The CDR3 DNA sequence: TGTGCCAGCAGTTTACTACAGGTATCTGGAAACACCATATATTTT.

The genes are TRBV6-5 and TRBJ1-2; TRBD1 matches at 7 bases. This CDR3 is built from 14 residues. Trimming cost V 1 base and J 7 bases; bases outside gene matches: 6. Germline assignment: CDR1 MNHEY and CDR2 SVGAGI. The CDR3 DNA reads as TGTGCCAGCAGTTACTTAACAGGGGAGACTGGCTACACCTTC. Its translation is CASSYLTGETGYTF.

This clone was picked up many times. This chain links TRBV6-4 with TRBJ1-6; unclear D gene. Trimming took off 0 bases at V and 6 bases at J, with 9 bases between the two ends. From germline, CDR1 is MRHNA and CDR2 SNTAGT. CDR3 length: 15 residues. The CDR3 protein is CASSDSPEGNSPLHF. The CDR3 nucleotides read TGTGCCAGCAGTGACTCGCCAGAGGGTAATTCACCCCTCCACTTT.

This clone was observed a few times. This chain links TRBV19 with TRBJ1-2, with D unresolved. This CDR3 contains 13 residues. Germline V gene lookup returns CDR1 LNHDA and CDR2 SQIVND (reference sequence). V lost 8 bases and J 8 bases, leaving 18 bases between the germline ends. The CDR3 sequence: CASFSTAEGGYTF. CDR3 nucleotides: TGTGCCAGTTTTTCCACGGCGGAAGGCGGCTACACCTTC.

CDR3 sequence (DNA): TGTGCCAGCAGCCGACTAGCGGGAGGGCGTCATGAGCAGTTCTTC. It encodes CASSRLAGGRHEQFF. This chain links TRBV5-8 with TRBJ2-1; TRBD2 aligns across 14 bases. Germline V gene lookup returns CDR1 SGHTS and CDR2 YDEGEE. V gave up 4 bases and J gave up 8 bases; unmatched junction bases: 5. The CDR3 has 15 amino acids.

V is TRBV5-4 and J is TRBJ1-1; the match to TRBD1 covers 11 bases. This CDR3 is 16 amino acids long. Germline loops: CDR1 SGHNT, CDR2 YYREEE (reference sequence). The J segment lost 5 bases and the V segment lost 0 bases, leaving 6 bases of the junction unmatched. The CDR3 region is CASSLGPDRGLTEAFF. CDR3 in DNA: TGTGCCAGCAGCTTGGGTCCGGACAGGGGGCTAACTGAAGCTTTCTTT. The whole variable domain, remainder taken from reference TRBV5-4 and TRBJ1-1, is ETGVTQSPTHLIKTRGQQVTLRCSSQSGHNTVSWYQQALGQGPQFIFQYYREEENGRGNFPPRFSGLQFPNYSSELNVNALELDDSALYLCASSLGPDRGLTEAFFGQGTRLTVV.

In this sample, this clone turned up once. The J gene is TRBJ1-1, the V gene TRBV6-5, with D hard to call. CDR3 size: 10 residues. Germline CDR1 and CDR2: MNHEY and SVGAGI. V lost 8 bases to trimming and J lost 8 bases, with 9 bases between them. The CDR3 loop is CASGLMEAFF. DNA for the CDR3: TGTGCCAGCGGCCTGATGGAAGCTTTCTTT.

The rearrangement uses TRBV7-2 and TRBJ1-3; D uncertain. Germline V gene data show CDR1 as SGHTA and CDR2 as FQGNSA. V was clipped by 1 base and J by 2 bases, with 9 bases between them. The CDR3 spans 15 residues. The CDR3 nucleotides read TGTGCCAGCAGCTTAGGCGCCCCCGCTGGAAACACCATATATTTT. Translated: CASSLGAPAGNTIYF.

The V and J genes are TRBV29-1 and TRBJ2-1, with D uncertain. There are 14 residues in the CDR3. The V gene's germline CDR1 is SQVTM and CDR2 ANQGSEA. The V gene lost 6 bases and the J gene lost 0 bases, with 12 bases spanning the gap. CDR3 bases: TGCAGCGTACTACCCCGGAGCTCCTACAATGAGCAGTTCTTC. Translation: CSVLPRSSYNEQFF.

The V and J genes are TRBV21-1 and TRBJ2-7; the table's D call of TRBD1 was not tested on the DNA. TRBV21-1 is a recognized pseudogene. The CDR3 totals 17 residues. The CDR3 DNA reads as TGTGCCAGCAGCAAAGCCTCCGTGGACAGCAGCTCCTACGAGCAGTACTTC. Its protein is CASSKASVDSSSYEQYF.

The chain links TRBV15 to TRBJ1-2; D possibly corresponds to TRBD1 (6 bases). This CDR3 region has 15 residues. With 3 bases removed from V and 0 bases from J, the gap between germline ends came to 11 bases. Germline V gene sequence: CDR1 LNHNV, CDR2 YYDKDF (reference sequence). CDR3 DNA sequence: TGTGCCACCAGCAGGGTTACAGGGACTAACTATGGCTACACCTTC. It yields the protein CATSRVTGTNYGYTF.

The gene calls are TRBV29-1 and TRBJ1-3; possible D gene TRBD1, 5 bases. Between the trimmed V and J ends, which lost 3 bases and 3 bases, there was a span of 12 bases. The CDR3 covers 14 residues. Germline lookup yields CDR1 SQVTM and CDR2 ANQGSEA. CDR3 loop: CSVDGEGYGNTIYF. The CDR3 DNA reads as TGCAGCGTTGACGGGGAGGGGTATGGAAACACCATATATTTT.

A remark on this clone: Within the sample, other DNA sequences also encode this same CDR3. V usage is TRBV18 and J usage is TRBJ2-7, with 10 bases lining up with TRBD1. Germline trimming cut 0 bases from V and 4 bases from J; bases unmatched to any gene: 0. This CDR3 contains 14 residues. Germline loops: CDR1 KGHSH, CDR2 LQKENI. The CDR3 DNA sequence: TGTGCCAGCTCACCACCGGGACAGGGGTACGAGCAGTACTTC. Translating gives CASSPPGQGYEQYF.

This chain joins TRBV6-5 and TRBJ2-5; 8 bases align to TRBD2. The J call may be wrong; the DNA end is better matched by TRBJ2-7. CDR1 MNHEY and CDR2 SVGAGI come from the germline V gene. This CDR3 is built from 14 residues. The DNA for the CDR3 is TGTGCCAGCAGTTGGTTCCCGGGGGGGTACGAGCAGTACTTC. It specifies CASSWFPGGYEQYF.

The gene calls are TRBV18 and TRBJ2-1; no firm D call. The CDR3 spans 14 residues. From germline, CDR1 is KGHSH and CDR2 LQKENI. V gave up 3 bases and J gave up 4 bases, with 10 bases separating them. The CDR3 sequence: CASSPPVGYNEQFF. CDR3 DNA sequence: TGTGCCAGCTCACCCCCCGTCGGGTACAATGAGCAGTTCTTC.

A word on this clone: Mismatch with germline at one junction end may stem from a read error. The J gene is TRBJ1-2, the V gene TRBV5-8; no clear D gene. The germline V gene encodes CDR1 SGHTS and CDR2 YDEGEE. There are 11 residues in the CDR3. The CDR3 loop is CASSLGTARAF. In DNA, the CDR3 is TGTGCCAGCAGCTTGGGTACGGCGAGGGCCTTC.

This clone was found once. V usage is TRBV5-6 and J usage is TRBJ1-2, with a possible D match to TRBD1 (5 bases). Trimming removed 6 bases from V and 3 bases from J, with 12 bases in between. In germline, CDR1 is SGHDT, CDR2 YYEEEE. The length of the CDR3 is 13 residues. CDR3 sequence reads: CASKQGSDYGYTF. For the CDR3, the DNA is TGTGCCAGCAAGCAGGGATCGGACTATGGCTACACCTTC.